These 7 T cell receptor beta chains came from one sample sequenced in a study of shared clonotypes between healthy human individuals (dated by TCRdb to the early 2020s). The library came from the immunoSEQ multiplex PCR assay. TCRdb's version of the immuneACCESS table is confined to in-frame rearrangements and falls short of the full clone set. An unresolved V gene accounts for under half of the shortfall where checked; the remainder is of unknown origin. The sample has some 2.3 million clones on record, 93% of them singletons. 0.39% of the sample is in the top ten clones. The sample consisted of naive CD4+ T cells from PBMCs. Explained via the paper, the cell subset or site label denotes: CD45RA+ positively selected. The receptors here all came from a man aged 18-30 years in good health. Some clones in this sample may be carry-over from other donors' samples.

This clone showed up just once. The DNA for the CDR3 is TGTGCCAGCAACTCGGACAGGGGCGTTCAAGAGACCCAGTACTTC. Its translation is CASNSDRGVQETQYF. The rearrangement links TRBV2 to TRBJ2-5; 9 nucleotides agree with TRBD1. CDR3 length: 15 residues. Losses at the gene ends were 7 bases for V and 2 bases for J; bases not matched to a gene: 8. The germline CDR1 and CDR2 sequences are SNHLY and FYNNEI.

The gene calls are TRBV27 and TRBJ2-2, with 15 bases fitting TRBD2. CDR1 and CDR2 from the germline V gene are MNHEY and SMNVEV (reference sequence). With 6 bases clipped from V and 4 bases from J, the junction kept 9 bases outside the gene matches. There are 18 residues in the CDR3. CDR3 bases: TGTGCCAGCAGGACTGGACTAGCGGGAGGGGGTTTCACCGGGGAGCTGTTTTTT. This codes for CASRTGLAGGGFTGELFF.

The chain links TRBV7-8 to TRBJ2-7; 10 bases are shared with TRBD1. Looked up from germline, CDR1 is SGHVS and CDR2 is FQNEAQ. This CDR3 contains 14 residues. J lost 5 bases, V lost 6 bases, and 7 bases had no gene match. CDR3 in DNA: TGTGCCAGCAGTGCCGGGACAGGGGACCACGAGCAGTACTTC. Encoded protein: CASSAGTGDHEQYF.

The CDR3 protein is CASSTRTSGRLGEQFF. In DNA form, the CDR3 reads TGTGCCAGCAGTACCCGGACTAGCGGGAGATTGGGTGAGCAGTTCTTC. The chain couples TRBV27 to TRBJ2-1, with 13 bases lining up with TRBD2. The CDR3 is made up of 16 amino acids. Germline V gene data show CDR1 as MNHEY and CDR2 as SMNVEV (reference sequence). V lost 5 bases, J lost 9 bases, and 10 bases stayed unmatched.

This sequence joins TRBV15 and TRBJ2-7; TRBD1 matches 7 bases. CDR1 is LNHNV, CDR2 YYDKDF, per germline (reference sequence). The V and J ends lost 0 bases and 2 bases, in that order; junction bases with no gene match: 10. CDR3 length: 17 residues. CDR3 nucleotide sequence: TGTGCCACCAGCAGAGATATGGGGACAGTGCTTACCTACGAGCAGTACTTC. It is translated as CATSRDMGTVLTYEQYF.

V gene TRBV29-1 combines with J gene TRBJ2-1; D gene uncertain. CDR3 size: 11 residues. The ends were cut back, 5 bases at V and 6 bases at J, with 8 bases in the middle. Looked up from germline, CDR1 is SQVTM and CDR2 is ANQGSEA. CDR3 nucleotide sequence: TGCAGCGTTATTCTCGGCAATGAGCAGTTCTTC. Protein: CSVILGNEQFF.

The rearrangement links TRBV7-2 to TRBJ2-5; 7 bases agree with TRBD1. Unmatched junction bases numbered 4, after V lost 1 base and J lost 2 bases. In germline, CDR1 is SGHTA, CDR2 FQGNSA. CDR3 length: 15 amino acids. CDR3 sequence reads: CASSLVPGQQETQYF. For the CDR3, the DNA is TGTGCCAGCAGCTTAGTCCCGGGACAGCAAGAGACCCAGTACTTC.